These 11 T cell receptor beta chains originate from one sample sequenced in a study. TCRdb re-called the 5' RACE reads through MiXCR, storing one row per CDR3 protein. Altogether approximately 60,000 distinct CDR3 sequences are present, under 25% being singletons, with the ten largest covering more than 2.5%. Sample: memory CD4+ T cells sorted from a lymph node. Subset: memory CD4+ T cells, CD4+CD45RO+CD25-. The receptors were gathered from a female donor with breast cancer.

This clonotype was seen only a few times. The rearrangement joins TRBV28 to TRBJ2-7; TRBD2 aligns across 7 bases. CDR3 size: 15 residues. Germline V gene sequence: CDR1 MDHEN, CDR2 SYDVKM. With 2 bases clipped from V and 3 bases from J, the junction kept 7 bases outside the gene matches. The CDR3 protein is CASSLPLAVIYEQYF. DNA for the CDR3: TGTGCCAGCAGTTTACCTCTAGCGGTTATCTACGAGCAGTACTTC.

The V and J genes are TRBV12-3 or TRBV12-4 and TRBJ1-6; no reliable D call. This CDR3 contains 13 residues. Deletions cut 3 bases from V and 7 bases from J, with 7 bases between. This chain's CDR3 is CASSLEQNSPLHF. CDR3 sequence (DNA): TGTGCCAGCAGTTTGGAACAGAATTCACCCCTCCACTTT.

CDR3 nucleotide sequence: TGTGCCACGGAAGACCGACAGACGAATGAAAAACTGTTTTTT. Its protein is CATEDRQTNEKLFF. The chain employs TRBV19 and TRBJ1-4, with a possible D match to TRBD1 (5 bases). V dropped 10 bases and J dropped 5 bases, with 17 bases sitting between them. Germline V lookup: CDR1 LNHDA, CDR2 SQIVND (reference sequence). CDR3 length: 14 amino acids.

This clonotype was detected only a few times. V is TRBV5-1 and J is TRBJ1-2, with a tentative D call TRBD1 (6 bases). Trimming removed 3 bases at V and 3 bases at J, with 9 bases between. Germline lookup yields CDR1 SGHRS and CDR2 YFSETQ. CDR3 size: 13 residues. CDR3 sequence: CASSSTGYYGYTF. In DNA form, the CDR3 reads TGCGCCAGCAGCTCGACAGGTTACTATGGCTACACCTTC. Using reference TRBV5-1 and TRBJ1-2 for the parts outside the CDR3, the full variable domain is KAGVTQTPRYLIKTRGQQVTLSCSPISGHRSVSWYQQTPGQGLQFLFEYFSETQRNKGNFPGRFSGRQFSNSRSEMNVSTLELGDSALYLCASSSTGYYGYTFGSGTRLTVV.

This chain uses TRBV2 with TRBJ2-1, with 7 bases matching TRBD1. The V gene end was trimmed by 6 bases and the J gene end by 10 bases; junction bases not matched to a gene: 6. The CDR3 consists of 12 residues. Germline-derived CDR1 and CDR2 are SNHLY and FYNNEI. The CDR3 loop reads CASRERGREQFF. CDR3 DNA sequence: TGTGCCAGCAGAGAGAGGGGGCGCGAGCAGTTCTTC. The variable domain in full, completed from reference TRBV2 and TRBJ2-1, reads EPEVTQTPSHQVTQMGQEVILRCVPISNHLYFYWYRQILGQKVEFLVSFYNNEISEKSEIFDDQFSVERPDGSNFTLKIRSTKLEDSAMYFCASRERGREQFFGPGTRLTVL.

This clonotype was detected only a few times. The chain carries TRBV5-6 and TRBJ1-2; a possible D gene is TRBD1 (5 bases). This CDR3 comprises 16 residues. V lost 3 bases to trimming and J lost 6 bases, with 21 bases between them. The germline V gene encodes CDR1 SGHDT and CDR2 YYEEEE. CDR3 DNA: TGTGCCAGCAGCTGGAATATTGGGGCAGAACCGGATGGCTACACCTTC. Its protein is CASSWNIGAEPDGYTF.

This clonotype turned up a few times. A much larger clone sits a single nucleotide away, making a read error possible. The V call is TRBV6-2 or TRBV6-3, the J call TRBJ2-1; D ambiguous. From germline, CDR1 is MNHEY and CDR2 SVGEGT. The CDR3 has 14 residues. CDR3 residues: CASTRLGSYNEQCF. The CDR3 nucleotides are TGTGCCAGCACCAGACTTGGGTCCTACAATGAGCAGTGCTTC.

This sequence joins TRBV4-1 and TRBJ2-3; D not resolved. With 0 bases removed from V and 5 bases from J, the gap between germline ends came to 12 bases. The CDR3 spans 15 residues. CDR1 is MGHRA and CDR2 is YSYEKL in the germline V gene. The DNA for the CDR3 is TGCGCCAGCAGCCAAGATCGGTTGAGGAGAGATACGCAGTATTTT. Its protein is CASSQDRLRRDTQYF.

This rearrangement joins TRBV20-1 to TRBJ1-5; tentative D call: TRBD1 (5 bases). V was clipped by 5 bases and J by 5 bases, with 19 bases between them. The CDR3 totals 15 residues. The germline V gene encodes CDR1 DFQATT and CDR2 SNEGSKA (reference sequence). In DNA, the CDR3 is TGCAGTGCTTCTCAGGGAGAAGAGGGCGATCAGCCCCAGCATTTT. This sequence encodes CSASQGEEGDQPQHF.

A few counts support this clonotype. The rearrangement links TRBV6-5 to TRBJ2-3; the match to TRBD1 covers 7 bases. CDR1 is MNHEY, CDR2 SVGAGI, per germline. With V trimmed by 6 bases and J by 7 bases, 13 bases remained unmatched. The CDR3 totals 15 residues. Here the CDR3 reads CASSPPGQIRNTQYF. The DNA for the CDR3 is TGTGCCAGCAGCCCACCGGGACAGATAAGGAATACGCAGTATTTT.

The chain employs TRBV5-5 and TRBJ2-1, with D hard to call. CDR1 and CDR2 from the germline V gene are SGHKS and YYEKEE (reference sequence). V gave up 0 bases and J gave up 6 bases, with 10 bases separating them. The CDR3 extends over 14 amino acids. The CDR3 loop reads CASSLASQINEQFF. As DNA, the CDR3 is TGTGCCAGCAGCTTGGCCTCACAGATCAATGAGCAGTTCTTC.